This T cell receptor beta chain comes out of a study of Ad26.COV2.S vaccination and SARS-CoV-2 variants. With regard to this clone: Its specificity is unknown.

Study results and limitations: Recipients of either vaccine or placebo displayed similar breadth of non-spike TCRs. The breadth of spike-specific CD8+ and CD4+ T cell responses after vaccination was reportedly substantial. Compared with placebo recipients, vaccine recipients had higher spike-specific TCR breadth.

Libraries were prepared by immunoSEQ multiplex PCR; TCRdb keeps only in-frame clonotypes and omits some of them. This sample has about 94,000 clones, with more than 70% found just once. Material: peripheral blood, obtained after recovery from COVID-19. The origin of this receptor is a human donor who had recovered from COVID-19.

The CDR3 loop is CASSYPDRFRPNSPLHF. In DNA form, the CDR3 reads TGTGCCAGCAGTTACCCGGACAGGTTCCGGCCGAATTCACCCCTCCACTTT. This chain uses TRBV6-2 or TRBV6-3 with TRBJ1-6, with 7 bases matching TRBD1. The CDR3 loop spans 17 amino acids. Trimming cost V 2 bases and J 7 bases; bases outside gene matches: 11. The germline CDR1 and CDR2 sequences are MNHEY and SVGEGT.